Reported below is one TCR beta chain. J gave up 1 base and V 0 bases, and 3 bases lay outside the gene matches. Germline values: CDR1 SGHNT, CDR2 YYREEE (reference sequence). The CDR3 runs 15 residues. The data stem from a study of blood T cell repertoires in COVID-19. Across the whole study: COVID-19 samples collected from the United States, Italy and Spain covered acute and convalescent phases.

As handled by the study authors: By means of reference gene primer amplification, nucleated cell counts were estimated. The assay was immunoSEQ multiplex PCR, and TCRdb's table has in-frame clones only and misses some. V, J and clone size are taken as reported in that table, and D and trimming were inferred from the DNA itself. The sample carries more than 95,000 clones, roughly 82% recorded once. The chain carries TRBV5-4 and TRBJ2-5; 7 nucleotides match TRBD1. The clonotype originates from a human donor in a cohort sampled during active COVID-19. The sample taken for sequencing was peripheral blood. Written as DNA, the CDR3 is TGTGCCAGCAGCTTGGACAGGGGATCCCAAGAGACCCAGTACTTC. It yields the protein CASSLDRGSQETQYF.